The 28 T cell receptor beta chains listed next were all sequenced from one sample in a study of PD-L1 blockade in urothelial cancer. Only in-frame clones appear in the TCRdb table, and some are missing; sequencing was by immunoSEQ multiplex PCR. The data hold tens of thousands of clones, with around 88% observed a single time. Time point reported: peripheral blood 6 weeks after treatment start. The material sequenced was PBMCs, taken around atezolizumab (anti-PD-L1) treatment. The origin of the receptors is a man in his sixties with urothelial cancer.

This clone has a single count. The chain is built from TRBV30 and TRBJ1-4; perhaps TRBD1 as D (5 bases). The germline V gene encodes CDR1 GTSNPN and CDR2 SVGIG (reference sequence). CDR3 length: 13 residues. V gave up 0 bases and J gave up 8 bases, with 10 bases separating them. This chain's CDR3 is CAWSVGGAEKLFF. The CDR3 DNA sequence: TGTGCCTGGAGTGTCGGGGGAGCCGAAAAACTGTTTTTT.

This chain connects TRBV13 to TRBJ2-7; 7 bases map to TRBD1. This CDR3 comprises 15 residues. V was clipped by 4 bases and J by 1 base; unmatched bases: 7. Germline V lookup: CDR1 PRHDT, CDR2 FYEKMQ (reference sequence). CDR3 sequence reads: CASSYRQGVSYEQYF. CDR3 nucleotides: TGTGCCAGCAGCTACAGACAGGGAGTTTCCTACGAGCAGTACTTC.

This rearrangement joins TRBV6-4 to TRBJ2-1; D is ambiguous. The CDR3 spans 14 residues. In germline, CDR1 is MRHNA, CDR2 SNTAGT. V gave up 2 bases and J gave up 5 bases, with 10 bases separating them. CDR3 protein: CASSDGPLNNEQFF. CDR3 sequence (DNA): TGTGCCAGCAGTGACGGGCCCCTAAACAATGAGCAGTTCTTC.

This clone has more than one count but fewer than ten. The chain recombines TRBV18 with TRBJ2-4; a weak D match, TRBD1 (6 bases). From germline, CDR1 is KGHSH and CDR2 LQKENI. V was cut by 4 bases and J by 0 bases, with 10 bases left in between. The CDR3 loop spans 15 amino acids. The CDR3 bases are TGTGCCAGCTCACAACAGGGTACAGCCAAAAACATTCAGTACTTC. Protein product: CASSQQGTAKNIQYF.

The CDR3 reads CASSVRQGGEKLFF. The DNA of the CDR3 is TGTGCCAGCAGTGTAAGACAGGGAGGTGAAAAACTGTTTTTT. This sequence joins TRBV25-1 and TRBJ1-4; 7 bases agree with TRBD1. The ends lost 4 bases at V and 7 bases at J; junction bases unmatched: 6. This CDR3 is 14 amino acids long. Germline CDR1 MGHDK, CDR2 SYGVNS.

A single count supports this clone. This chain joins TRBV7-9 and TRBJ1-4; the match to TRBD1 covers 8 bases. The germline CDR1 and CDR2 sequences are SEHNR and FQNEAQ (reference sequence). The CDR3 length is 15 residues. Trimming removed 4 bases from V and 5 bases from J; junction bases left unmatched: 6. Written as DNA, the CDR3 is TGTGCCAGCAGCTCAAGACAGGGGATAAATGAAAAACTGTTTTTT. This encodes CASSSRQGINEKLFF.

The J gene is TRBJ1-1, the V gene TRBV15, with a tentative D call TRBD1 (5 bases). Germline V gene sequence: CDR1 LNHNV, CDR2 YYDKDF (reference sequence). The CDR3 is 13 amino acids. The V end was cut by 4 bases, the J end by 5 bases, with 11 bases between. The CDR3 region has the DNA TGTGCCACCAGCATGGTGGGGGGAACTGAAGCTTTCTTT. This encodes CATSMVGGTEAFF.

The chain has TRBV6-5 and TRBJ2-2; D ambiguous. The germline CDR1 and CDR2 sequences are MNHEY and SVGAGI. Trimming took 2 bases from V and 3 from J, leaving 7 bases between them. This CDR3 comprises 14 residues. This CDR3 reads CASSYGQYTGELFF. CDR3 DNA: TGTGCCAGCAGTTACGGGCAGTACACCGGGGAGCTGTTTTTT.

The V call is TRBV30, the J call TRBJ1-2; 7 bases fit TRBD1. The CDR3 runs to 13 residues. Germline trimming cut 3 bases from V and 7 bases from J; bases unmatched to any gene: 8. Germline assignment: CDR1 GTSNPN and CDR2 SVGIG (reference sequence). The CDR3 sequence is CAWSLDRVAGYTF. The CDR3 region has the DNA TGTGCCTGGAGCCTAGACAGGGTAGCTGGCTACACCTTC.

This CDR3 is CIGTGNYGYTF. The CDR3 DNA reads TGCATTGGGACAGGGAACTATGGCTACACCTTC. The chain combines TRBV20-1 with TRBJ1-2; 9 bases map to TRBD1. Germline lookup yields CDR1 DFQATT and CDR2 SNEGSKA (reference sequence). The CDR3 extends over 11 amino acids.

The rearrangement uses TRBV28 and TRBJ1-3, with 8 bases matching TRBD1. The germline CDR1 and CDR2 sequences are MDHEN and SYDVKM. This CDR3 is 17 amino acids long. V was pared by 2 bases and J by 4 bases, with 10 bases of the junction left unmatched. The CDR3 reads CASSLGLGQGPGNTIYF. The CDR3 nucleotides are TGTGCCAGCAGTTTAGGCCTAGGACAGGGACCCGGAAACACCATATATTTT.

The V and J genes are TRBV6-1 and TRBJ2-5; 12 nucleotides align to TRBD1. J lost 4 bases, V lost 3 bases, and 9 bases had no gene match. The CDR3 length is 17 residues. Germline CDR1 MNHNS, CDR2 SASEGT. The chain's CDR3 is CASSERSGTGGGETQYF. Written as DNA, the CDR3 is TGTGCCAGCAGTGAGAGATCCGGGACAGGGGGCGGAGAGACCCAGTACTTC.

This clone was counted only a few times. This chain connects TRBV10-2 to TRBJ1-1; unclear D gene. Trimming removed 6 bases from V and 1 base from J, with 12 bases in between. The germline V gene encodes CDR1 WSHSY and CDR2 SAAADI. The CDR3 consists of 14 residues. The CDR3 region has the DNA TGCGCCAGCAGAGAAGAACAGAGGAACACTGAAGCTTTCTTT. Its translation: CASREEQRNTEAFF.

The rearrangement uses TRBV9 and TRBJ2-7, with D possibly matching TRBD1 (6 bases). CDR1 SGDLS and CDR2 YYNGEE come from the germline V gene. CDR3 length: 12 residues. Between the trimmed V and J ends, which lost 4 bases and 7 bases, there was a span of 12 bases. The CDR3 protein is CASSSGVGEQYF. CDR3 DNA sequence: TGTGCCAGCAGCTCAGGGGTGGGGGAGCAGTACTTC.

The chain combines TRBV7-9 with TRBJ1-6; a possible D gene is TRBD1 (5 bases). V lost 2 bases and J lost 6, with 14 bases in between. The CDR3 is 16 residues long. Germline CDR1 is SEHNR and CDR2 is FQNEAQ (reference sequence). The CDR3 bases are TGTGCCAGCAGCTTAAGGGGTCCCCTCGGTAATTCACCCCTCCACTTT. Translating gives CASSLRGPLGNSPLHF.

The chain uses TRBV25-1 and TRBJ1-1, with D possibly matching TRBD1 (5 bases). The germline V gene has CDR1 MGHDK and CDR2 SYGVNS. The CDR3 runs to 15 residues. V was trimmed by 1 base and J by 0 bases, leaving 9 bases between them. The CDR3 DNA reads TGTGCCAGCAGTGAATGGGGCCTGGTGAACACTGAAGCTTTCTTT. Amino acid sequence: CASSEWGLVNTEAFF.

The V call is TRBV5-5, the J call TRBJ2-3; D possibly corresponds to TRBD2 (6 bases). V lost 3 bases and J 0 bases, leaving 11 bases between the germline ends. CDR1 is SGHKS and CDR2 is YYEKEE in the germline V gene (reference sequence). There are 15 residues in the CDR3. DNA for the CDR3: TGTGCCAGCAGCTGGAGGGCCGCTAGCACAGATACGCAGTATTTT. Amino acids: CASSWRAASTDTQYF.

Turning to this clone: One end of the junction fails to match germline, which may point to a read error. The chain links TRBV7-7 to TRBJ1-3, with TRBD1 matching 7 bases. From germline, CDR1 is SSHAT and CDR2 FNYEAQ (reference sequence). The CDR3 is 16 amino acids. The CDR3, as DNA: TGTGCTAGCAGCCTAGGGGACAGCCGCTCTGGAAACACCATATATTTT. It codes for CASSLGDSRSGNTIYF. The variable domain in full, completed from reference TRBV7-7 and TRBJ1-3, reads GAGVSQSPRYKVTKRGQDVTLRCDPISSHATLYWYQQALGQGPEFLTYFNYEAQPDKSGLPSDRFSAERPEGSISTLTIQRTEQRDSAMYRCASSLGDSRSGNTIYFGEGSWLTVV.

The rearrangement uses TRBV11-3 and TRBJ2-7, with a tentative D call TRBD2 (5 bases). V lost 2 bases and J lost 3, with 8 bases in between. The germline gives CDR1 SGHNT, CDR2 YENEEA. The CDR3 consists of 13 residues. The CDR3, as DNA: TGTGCCAGCAGCTTATCGGGGTTCTACGAGCAGTACTTC. It yields the protein CASSLSGFYEQYF.

The count of this clone is one. The CDR3 DNA follows: TGCGCCAGCAGGGGGACTGCCCACGGGGAGCTGTTTTTT. Translated: CASRGTAHGELFF. V is TRBV10-2 and J is TRBJ2-2, with D possibly TRBD2 on 6 matching bases. The germline V gene encodes CDR1 WSHSY and CDR2 SAAADI. The ends were cut back, 6 bases at V and 7 bases at J, with 12 bases in the middle. The CDR3 is 13 residues long.

The J gene is TRBJ1-4, the V gene TRBV5-4; 12 nucleotides match TRBD1. J gave up 7 bases and V 4 bases, and 11 bases lay outside the gene matches. From germline, CDR1 is SGHNT and CDR2 YYREEE (reference sequence). The CDR3 consists of 17 residues. In nucleotides, the CDR3 is TGTGCCAGCAGCCCGGGGACAGGGGGCGCGGGTAGTGAAAAACTGTTTTTT. Protein: CASSPGTGGAGSEKLFF.

The chain couples TRBV5-1 to TRBJ1-1; TRBD1 agrees at 7 bases. The germline V gene has CDR1 SGHRS and CDR2 YFSETQ. This CDR3 has 15 residues. The V gene end was trimmed by 4 bases and the J gene end by 0 bases; junction bases not matched to a gene: 6. The CDR3 spells CASSGGTAMNTEAFF. CDR3 nucleotide sequence: TGCGCCAGCAGCGGGGGGACAGCCATGAACACTGAAGCTTTCTTT.

This chain connects TRBV18 to TRBJ2-7, with 7 bases identical to TRBD1. The germline gives CDR1 KGHSH, CDR2 LQKENI. Losses at the gene ends were 3 bases for V and 8 bases for J; bases not matched to a gene: 16. The CDR3 totals 16 residues. DNA for the CDR3: TGTGCCAGCTCACCCCCGGGTGCCCGAGACAGGGATAAGCAGTACTTC. Its translation is CASSPPGARDRDKQYF.

The rearrangement links TRBV2 to TRBJ2-5; 7 bases are shared with TRBD1. V trimming: 7 bases; J trimming: 2 bases; junction bases outside the gene matches: 4. CDR3 length: 13 amino acids. Germline loops: CDR1 SNHLY, CDR2 FYNNEI. CDR3 in DNA: TGTGCCAGCACTTGGGGACAGCAAGAGACCCAGTACTTC. It codes for CASTWGQQETQYF.

The chain combines TRBV5-1 with TRBJ1-6; 7 nucleotides align to TRBD1. This CDR3 has 14 amino acids. The ends lost 3 bases at V and 7 bases at J; junction bases unmatched: 4. CDR1 and CDR2 from the germline V gene are SGHRS and YFSETQ. This CDR3 reads CASSSRDRNSPLHF. CDR3 in DNA: TGCGCCAGCAGCTCCCGGGACAGAAATTCACCCCTCCACTTT. Using reference TRBV5-1 and TRBJ1-6 for the parts outside the CDR3, the full variable domain is KAGVTQTPRYLIKTRGQQVTLSCSPISGHRSVSWYQQTPGQGLQFLFEYFSETQRNKGNFPGRFSGRQFSNSRSEMNVSTLELGDSALYLCASSSRDRNSPLHFGNGTRLTVT.

This rearrangement joins TRBV9 to TRBJ2-3; no definite D call. This CDR3 has 15 residues. Germline V gene data show CDR1 as SGDLS and CDR2 as YYNGEE. V gave up 2 bases and J gave up 5 bases, with 15 bases separating them. CDR3 region: CASSVGLDFRDTQYF. The CDR3, as DNA: TGTGCCAGCAGCGTGGGTCTAGATTTCCGAGATACGCAGTATTTT.

This clone has just a few counts. The chain carries TRBV4-1 and TRBJ1-3, with 7 bases lining up with TRBD1. V lost 4 bases and J lost 2; bases outside the gene matches: 5. This CDR3 has 15 amino acids. The V gene's germline CDR1 is MGHRA and CDR2 YSYEKL. CDR3 coding DNA: TGCGCCAGCAGCCGAGAGACAGGGACTGGAAACACCATATATTTT. Translating it yields CASSRETGTGNTIYF.

The chain is built from TRBV6-6 and TRBJ1-6; D gene uncertain. Germline V CDR1 and CDR2: MNHNY, SVGAGI (reference sequence). V shed 5 bases and J shed 0 bases, with 8 bases lying between them. The CDR3 runs to 15 residues. The CDR3 reads CASSPRSSYNSPLHF. DNA for the CDR3: TGTGCCAGCAGTCCTAGGAGCTCCTATAATTCACCCCTCCACTTT.